The 4 T cell receptor beta chains listed next were all sequenced from one sample in a study of cytomegalovirus exposure and HLA in healthy donors. This PCR relied on a set of 60 Vbeta primers and 13 Jbeta primers. TCRdb's table, derived via immunoSEQ multiplex PCR, lists solely in-frame clones and lacks some. This sample has approximately 130,000 clones; about 80% occur once, and the top ten carry less than 9.5%. Sequencing was carried out using PBMCs. These receptors were taken from a woman in her 50s in good health and CMV-seropositive.

This chain connects TRBV7-2 to TRBJ1-4; D is ambiguous. Germline-derived CDR1 and CDR2 are SGHTA and FQGNSA. Between the trimmed V and J ends, which lost 7 bases and 3 bases, there was a span of 12 bases. This CDR3 is 14 amino acids long. Here the CDR3 reads CASTFDSSNEKLFF. CDR3 coding DNA: TGTGCCAGCACCTTCGACTCGTCTAATGAAAAACTGTTTTTT. Using reference TRBV7-2 and TRBJ1-4 for the parts outside the CDR3, the full variable domain is GAGVSQSPSNKVTEKGKDVELRCDPISGHTALYWYRQSLGQGLEFLIYFQGNSAPDKSGLPSDRFSAERTGGSVSTLTIQRTQQEDSAVYLCASTFDSSNEKLFFGSGTQLSVL.

In nucleotides, the CDR3 is TGTGCCAGCAGCTTGGCAGGGGATAGCAATCAGCCCCAGCATTTT. Amino acid sequence: CASSLAGDSNQPQHF. This rearrangement joins TRBV5-5 to TRBJ1-5; weak D call: TRBD1 (6 bases). This CDR3 has 15 amino acids. Trimming removed 0 bases at V and 0 bases at J, with 7 bases between. Germline lookup yields CDR1 SGHKS and CDR2 YYEKEE (reference sequence).

V gene TRBV5-1 combines with J gene TRBJ2-7, with D perhaps matching TRBD1 (5 bases). The germline gives CDR1 SGHRS, CDR2 YFSETQ. The CDR3 spans 17 residues. V was cut by 4 bases and J by 4 bases, with 24 bases left in between. The CDR3 nucleotides are TGCGCCAGCAGCCCAGATATTGGGGCCGAGGATTGGTACGAGCAGTACTTC. Translated: CASSPDIGAEDWYEQYF.

This chain joins TRBV19 and TRBJ1-5, with 8 bases fitting TRBD1. The ends lost 3 bases at V and 4 bases at J; junction bases unmatched: 5. CDR1 is LNHDA, CDR2 SQIVND, per germline (reference sequence). The CDR3 spans 15 residues. The CDR3 DNA reads as TGTGCCAGTAGTATCGTACAGGGGGTGAATCAGCCCCAGCATTTT. It is translated as CASSIVQGVNQPQHF.